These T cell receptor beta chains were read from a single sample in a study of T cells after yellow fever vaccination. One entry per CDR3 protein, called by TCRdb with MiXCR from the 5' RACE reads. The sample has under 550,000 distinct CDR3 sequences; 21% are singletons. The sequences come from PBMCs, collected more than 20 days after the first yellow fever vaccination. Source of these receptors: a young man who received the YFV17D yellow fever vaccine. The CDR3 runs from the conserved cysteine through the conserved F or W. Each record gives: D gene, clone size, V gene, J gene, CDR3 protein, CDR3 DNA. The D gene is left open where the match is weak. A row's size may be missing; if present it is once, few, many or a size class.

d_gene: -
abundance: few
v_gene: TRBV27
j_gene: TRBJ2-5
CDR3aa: CASMSRGLETQYF
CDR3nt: TGTGCCAGCATGTCCCGGGGGCTGGAGACCCAGTACTTC

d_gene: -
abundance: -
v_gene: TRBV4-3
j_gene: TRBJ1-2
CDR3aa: CASSREEITAGKDYGYTF
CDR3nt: TGCGCCAGCAGCCGAGAAGAAATTACCGCAGGGAAGGACTATGGCTACACCTTC

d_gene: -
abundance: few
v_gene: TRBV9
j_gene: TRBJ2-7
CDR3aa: CASRGEGYEQYF
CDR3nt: TGTGCCAGCAGGGGTGAGGGATACGAGCAGTACTTC

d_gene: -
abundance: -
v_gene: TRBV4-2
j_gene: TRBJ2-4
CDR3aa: CASTPYPGGLSASTKNIQYF
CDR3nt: TGTGCCAGCACCCCTTACCCTGGGGGGTTATCTGCGAGTACCAAAAACATTCAGTACTTC

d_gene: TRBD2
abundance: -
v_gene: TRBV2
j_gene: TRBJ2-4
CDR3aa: CASSGGRDIQYF
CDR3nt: TGTGCCAGTAGCGGGGGGCGGGACATTCAGTACTTC

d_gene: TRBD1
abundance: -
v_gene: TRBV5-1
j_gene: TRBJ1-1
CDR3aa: CASSLTGALNTEAFF
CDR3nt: TGCGCCAGCAGCTTGACAGGGGCCCTGAACACTGAAGCTTTCTTT

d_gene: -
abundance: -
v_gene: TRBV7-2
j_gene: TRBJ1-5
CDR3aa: CASSLPGHQPQHF
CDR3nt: TGTGCCAGCAGCTTACCAGGTCATCAGCCCCAGCATTTT

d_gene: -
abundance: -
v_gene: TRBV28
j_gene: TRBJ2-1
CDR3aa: CASSFRGSPYNEQFF
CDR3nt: TGTGCCAGCAGTTTTCGAGGGAGCCCCTACAATGAGCAGTTCTTC

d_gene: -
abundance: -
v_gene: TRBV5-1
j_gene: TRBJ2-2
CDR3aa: CASSPPDSGELFF
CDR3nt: TGCGCCAGCAGCCCCCCGGACAGCGGGGAGCTGTTTTTT

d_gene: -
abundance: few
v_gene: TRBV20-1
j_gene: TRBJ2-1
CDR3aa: CSARDPNLHEQFF
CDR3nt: TGCAGTGCTAGAGATCCTAACTTACATGAGCAGTTCTTC

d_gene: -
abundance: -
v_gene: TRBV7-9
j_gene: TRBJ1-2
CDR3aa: CASSFVGMREYGYTF
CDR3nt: TGTGCCAGCAGCTTCGTCGGGATGAGAGAGTATGGCTACACCTTC

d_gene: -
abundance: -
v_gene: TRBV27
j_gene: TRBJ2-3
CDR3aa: CASRWGTDTQYF
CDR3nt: TGTGCCAGCAGGTGGGGCACAGATACGCAGTATTTT

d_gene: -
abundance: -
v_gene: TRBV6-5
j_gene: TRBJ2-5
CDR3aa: CASSYSPLQRQETQYF
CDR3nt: TGTGCCAGCAGTTACTCGCCTTTGCAGAGGCAAGAGACCCAGTACTTC

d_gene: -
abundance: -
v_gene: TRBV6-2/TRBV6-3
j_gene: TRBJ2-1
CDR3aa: CASRQGGGEQFF
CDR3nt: TGTGCCAGCAGGCAGGGTGGCGGTGAGCAGTTCTTC

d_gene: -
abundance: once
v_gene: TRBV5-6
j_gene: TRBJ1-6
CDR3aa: CASSRDILGNSPLHF
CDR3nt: TGTGCCAGCAGCCGGGACATCTTAGGGAATTCACCCCTCCACTTT

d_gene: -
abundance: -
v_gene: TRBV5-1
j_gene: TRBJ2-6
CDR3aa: CASSSDLQFSGANVLTF
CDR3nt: TGCGCCAGCAGCTCAGACCTACAGTTCTCTGGGGCCAACGTCCTGACTTTC

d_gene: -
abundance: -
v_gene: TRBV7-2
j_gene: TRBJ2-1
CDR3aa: CASSRREYNEQFF
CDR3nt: TGTGCCAGCAGCCGCCGGGAGTACAATGAGCAGTTCTTC

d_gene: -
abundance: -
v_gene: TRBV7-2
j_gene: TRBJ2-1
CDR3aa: CASSLRPSVNEQFF
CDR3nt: TGTGCCAGCAGCCTCCGTCCTAGCGTCAATGAGCAGTTCTTC

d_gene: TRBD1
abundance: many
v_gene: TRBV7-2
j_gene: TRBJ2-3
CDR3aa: CASSFRTGGSNTDTQYF
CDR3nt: TGTGCCAGCAGCTTTAGGACAGGGGGATCTAACACAGATACGCAGTATTTT

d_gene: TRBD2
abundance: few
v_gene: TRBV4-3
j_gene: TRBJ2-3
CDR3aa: CASSQGEGTNTDTQYF
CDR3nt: TGCGCCAGCAGCCAAGGGGAAGGGACTAATACAGATACGCAGTATTTT

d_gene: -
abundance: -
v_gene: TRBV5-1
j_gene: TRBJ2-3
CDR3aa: CASSNSVGTTDTQYF
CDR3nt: TGCGCCAGCAGTAATAGCGTGGGGACCACAGATACGCAGTATTTT

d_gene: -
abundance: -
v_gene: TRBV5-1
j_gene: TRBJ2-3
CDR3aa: CASAPAATDTQYF
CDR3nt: TGCGCCAGCGCCCCCGCGGCCACAGATACGCAGTATTTT

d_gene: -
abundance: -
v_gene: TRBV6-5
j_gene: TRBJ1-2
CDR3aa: CASSYSAGANYGYTF
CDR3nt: TGTGCCAGCAGTTACTCGGCAGGGGCCAACTATGGCTACACCTTC

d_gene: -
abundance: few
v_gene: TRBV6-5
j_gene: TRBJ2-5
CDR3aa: CASSYVALQETQYF
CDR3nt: TGTGCCAGCAGTTACGTGGCCCTACAAGAGACCCAGTACTTC

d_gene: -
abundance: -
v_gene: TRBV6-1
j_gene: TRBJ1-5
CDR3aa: CASSANGGLGQPQHF
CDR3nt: TGTGCCAGCAGTGCCAATGGGGGTTTAGGTCAGCCCCAGCATTTT

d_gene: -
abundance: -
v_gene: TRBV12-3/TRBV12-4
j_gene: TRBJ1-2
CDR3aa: CASSLQAAYGYTF
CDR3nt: TGTGCCAGCAGTTTACAGGCCGCCTATGGCTACACCTTC

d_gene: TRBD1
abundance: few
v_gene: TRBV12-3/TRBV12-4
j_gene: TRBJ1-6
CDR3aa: CASSLRDSSFYNSPLHF
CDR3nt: TGTGCCAGCAGTTTACGGGACAGTTCTTTTTATAATTCACCCCTCCACTTT

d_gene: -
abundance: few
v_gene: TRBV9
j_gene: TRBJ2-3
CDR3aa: CASSGTYGDTQYF
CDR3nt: TGTGCCAGCAGTGGGACTTACGGTGATACGCAGTATTTT

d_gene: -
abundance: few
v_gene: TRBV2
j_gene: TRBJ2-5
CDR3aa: CASSGDGRETQYF
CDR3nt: TGTGCCAGCAGTGGGGACGGCAGGGAGACCCAGTACTTC

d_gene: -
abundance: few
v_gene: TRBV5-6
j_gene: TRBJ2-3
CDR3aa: CASSSTGRSTDTQYF
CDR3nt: TGTGCCAGCAGCTCGACAGGCCGTAGCACAGATACGCAGTATTTT

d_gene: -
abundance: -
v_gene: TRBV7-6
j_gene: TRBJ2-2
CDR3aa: CAISLTPLSNTGELFF
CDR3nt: TGTGCCATCTCGTTGACCCCCCTGTCGAACACCGGGGAGCTGTTTTTT

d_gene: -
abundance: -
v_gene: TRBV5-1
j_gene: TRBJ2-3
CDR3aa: CASSLVVRESDTQYF
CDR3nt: TGCGCCAGCAGCTTGGTGGTGAGGGAAAGTGATACGCAGTATTTT